The 6 T cell receptor beta chains below all came from one sample that was sequenced in a study of metastatic and nonmetastatic thyroid tumors. Ahead of thyroid surgery, no patient had received treatment of any kind. TCRdb reprocessed the PCR reads via MiXCR. The repertoire includes roughly 98,000 clones, 15% of them detected once, and 3.6% sits in the top ten. Source material: blood. The source is a female donor with papillary thyroid cancer or a benign thyroid nodule (not recorded which). Some clones in this sample may be carry-over from other donors' samples.

This clone was seen repeatedly, ten times or more. V is TRBV3-1 and J is TRBJ1-6; no clear D gene. Between the trimmed V and J ends, which lost 4 bases and 6 bases, there was a span of 7 bases. The germline CDR1 and CDR2 sequences are LGHDT and YNNKEL (reference sequence). The CDR3 spans 13 residues. The DNA for the CDR3 is TGTGCCAGCAGCCCCGAGGGTAATTCACCCCTCCACTTT. Residues: CASSPEGNSPLHF. The full variable domain, with the rest looked up from reference TRBV3-1 and TRBJ1-6, is DTAVSQTPKYLVTQMGNDKSIKCEQNLGHDTMYWYKQDSKKFLKIMFSYNNKELIINETVPNRFSPKSPDKAHLNLHINSLELGDSAVYFCASSPEGNSPLHFGNGTRLTVT.

This clone was found many times. The chain combines TRBV14 with TRBJ2-7, with D perhaps TRBD1 or TRBD2 (7 bases each). The CDR3 consists of 15 residues. Germline CDR1 SGHDN, CDR2 FVKESK. V was trimmed by 3 bases and J by 5 bases, leaving 17 bases between them. The CDR3 DNA follows: TGTGCCAGCAGCCATATTGGGCAGGGGGGGAACGAGCAGTACTTC. Its translation is CASSHIGQGGNEQYF.

This clone was found many times. This sequence joins TRBV20-1 and TRBJ2-2, with D tentatively TRBD1 (6 bases). This CDR3 has 15 amino acids. Deletions cut 4 bases from V and 6 bases from J, with 18 bases between. CDR1 is DFQATT and CDR2 is SNEGSKA in the germline V gene (reference sequence). CDR3 amino acids: CSANRPGQSPGELFF. CDR3 DNA sequence: TGCAGTGCTAATCGACCGGGACAATCACCCGGGGAGCTGTTTTTT.

Notes on this clone: Being one base from a much bigger clone, this may be a read error. This chain joins TRBV5-4 and TRBJ2-7, with D perhaps TRBD1 (6 bases). This CDR3 comprises 14 residues. Germline CDR1 is SGHNT and CDR2 is YYREEE (reference sequence). Trimming took 3 bases from V and 5 from J, leaving 15 bases between them. This CDR3 is CASSSGQSRNEQYF. DNA for the CDR3: TGTGCCAGCAGCTCTGGACAGTCTAGGAACGAGCAGTACTTC.

This clone has a count of ten or more. A much larger clonotype is one base distant, so this may be a read error. The conserved phenylalanine or tryptophan normally closing the CDR3 is absent here, so this likely arose from a read error. The chain recombines TRBV30 with TRBJ1-3; D is unresolved. This CDR3 is 13 amino acids long. The V end was cut by 0 bases, the J end by 10 bases, with 13 bases between. Germline loops: CDR1 GTSNPN, CDR2 SVGIG (reference sequence). CDR3 nucleotides: TGTGCCTGGAGTGTAGCGTCCGCTATAACCATATATCTT. Protein sequence: CAWSVASAITIYL.

Ten or more counts support this clone. This chain uses TRBV19 with TRBJ1-1, with D unclear. V shed 5 bases and J shed 0 bases, with 10 bases lying between them. Germline V CDR1 and CDR2: LNHDA, SQIVND (reference sequence). The CDR3 totals 14 residues. CDR3 residues: CASSRGFMNTEAFF. The CDR3, as DNA: TGTGCCAGTAGTCGCGGATTCATGAACACTGAAGCTTTCTTT. Filled out from reference TRBV19 and TRBJ1-1, the complete variable domain reads DGGITQSPKYLFRKEGQNVTLSCEQNLNHDAMYWYRQDPGQGLRLIYYSQIVNDFQKGDIAEGYSVSREKKESFPLTVTSAQKNPTAFYLCASSRGFMNTEAFFGQGTRLTVV.